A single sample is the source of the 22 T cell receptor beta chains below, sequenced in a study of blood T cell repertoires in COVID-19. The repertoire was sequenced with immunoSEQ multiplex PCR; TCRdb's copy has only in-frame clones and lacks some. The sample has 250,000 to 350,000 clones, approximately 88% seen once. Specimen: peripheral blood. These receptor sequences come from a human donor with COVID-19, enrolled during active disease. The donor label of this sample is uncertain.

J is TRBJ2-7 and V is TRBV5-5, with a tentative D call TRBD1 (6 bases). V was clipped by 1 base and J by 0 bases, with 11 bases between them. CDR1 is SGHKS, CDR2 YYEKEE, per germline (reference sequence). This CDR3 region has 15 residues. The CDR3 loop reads CASSLQGPLSYEQYF. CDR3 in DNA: TGTGCCAGCAGCTTGCAGGGGCCCCTCTCCTACGAGCAGTACTTC.

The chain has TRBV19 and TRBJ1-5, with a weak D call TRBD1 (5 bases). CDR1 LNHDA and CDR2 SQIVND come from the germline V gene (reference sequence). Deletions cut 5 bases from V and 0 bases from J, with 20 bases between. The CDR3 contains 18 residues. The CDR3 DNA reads TGTGCCAGTAGTTGGGGCAGAAACCCTGGTTATAGCAATCAGCCCCAGCATTTT. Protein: CASSWGRNPGYSNQPQHF.

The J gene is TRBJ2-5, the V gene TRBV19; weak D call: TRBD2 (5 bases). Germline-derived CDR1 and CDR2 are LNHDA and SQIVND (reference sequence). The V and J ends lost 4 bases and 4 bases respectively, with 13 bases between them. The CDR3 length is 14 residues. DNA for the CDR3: TGTGCCAGTAGTACAACACGGGGTCGAGAGACCCAGTACTTC. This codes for CASSTTRGRETQYF.

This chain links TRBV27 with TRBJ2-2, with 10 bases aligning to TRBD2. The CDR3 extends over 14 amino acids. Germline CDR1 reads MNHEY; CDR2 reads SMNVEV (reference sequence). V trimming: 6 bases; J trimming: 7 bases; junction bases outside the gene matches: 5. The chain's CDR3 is CASRGLAWSGELFF. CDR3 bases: TGTGCCAGCAGGGGACTAGCGTGGAGCGGGGAGCTGTTTTTT.

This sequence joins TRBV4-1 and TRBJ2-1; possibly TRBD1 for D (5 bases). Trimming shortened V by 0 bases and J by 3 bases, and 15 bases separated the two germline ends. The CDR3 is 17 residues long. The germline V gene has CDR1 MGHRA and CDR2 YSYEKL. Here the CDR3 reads CASSQDRVTDRYNEQFF. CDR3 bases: TGCGCCAGCAGCCAAGATCGGGTGACAGACCGCTACAATGAGCAGTTCTTC.

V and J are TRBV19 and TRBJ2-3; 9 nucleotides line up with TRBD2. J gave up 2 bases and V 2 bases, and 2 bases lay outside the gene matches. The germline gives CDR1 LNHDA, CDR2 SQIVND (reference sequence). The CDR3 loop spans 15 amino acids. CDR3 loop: CASSITSGFTDTQYF. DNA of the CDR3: TGTGCCAGTAGTATAACTAGCGGGTTCACAGATACGCAGTATTTT.

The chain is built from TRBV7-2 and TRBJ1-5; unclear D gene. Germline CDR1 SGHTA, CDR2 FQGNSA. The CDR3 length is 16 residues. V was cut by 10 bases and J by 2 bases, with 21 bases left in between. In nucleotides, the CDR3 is TGTGCCACCCGAGTCCAGCCTACTATGGGCAATCAGCCCCAGCATTTT. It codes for CATRVQPTMGNQPQHF.

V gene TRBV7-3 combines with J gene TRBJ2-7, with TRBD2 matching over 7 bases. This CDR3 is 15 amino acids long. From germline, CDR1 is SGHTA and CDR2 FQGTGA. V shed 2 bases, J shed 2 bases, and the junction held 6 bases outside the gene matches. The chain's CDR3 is CASSLSASGPYEQYF. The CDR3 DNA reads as TGTGCCAGCAGCTTATCGGCTAGCGGCCCCTACGAGCAGTACTTC.

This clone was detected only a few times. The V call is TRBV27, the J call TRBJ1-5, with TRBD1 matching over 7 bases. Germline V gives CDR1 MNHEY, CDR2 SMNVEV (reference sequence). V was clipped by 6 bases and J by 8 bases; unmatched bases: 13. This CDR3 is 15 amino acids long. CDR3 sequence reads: CASRGHGTAREPQHF. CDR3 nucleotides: TGTGCCAGCAGGGGACACGGGACAGCCAGAGAGCCCCAGCATTTT.

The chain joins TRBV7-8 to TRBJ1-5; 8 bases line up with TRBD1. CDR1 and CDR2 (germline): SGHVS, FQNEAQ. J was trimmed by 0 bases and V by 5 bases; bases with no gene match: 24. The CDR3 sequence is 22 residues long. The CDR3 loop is CASSDYRDRIPNRLYSNQPQHF. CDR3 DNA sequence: TGTGCCAGCAGCGACTACCGGGACAGGATACCCAACAGGTTATATAGCAATCAGCCCCAGCATTTT.

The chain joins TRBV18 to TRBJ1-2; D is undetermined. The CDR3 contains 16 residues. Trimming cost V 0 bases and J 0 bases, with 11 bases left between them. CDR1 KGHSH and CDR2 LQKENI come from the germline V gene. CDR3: CASSPPTDGSNYGYTF. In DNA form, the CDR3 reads TGTGCCAGCTCACCACCAACAGATGGGTCTAACTATGGCTACACCTTC.

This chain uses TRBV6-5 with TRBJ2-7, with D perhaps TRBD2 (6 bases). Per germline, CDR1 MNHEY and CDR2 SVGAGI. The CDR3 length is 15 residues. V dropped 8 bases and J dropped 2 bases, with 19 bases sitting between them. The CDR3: CASQGGTSSPYEQYF. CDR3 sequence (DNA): TGTGCCAGCCAGGGAGGAACTAGCTCCCCCTACGAGCAGTACTTC.

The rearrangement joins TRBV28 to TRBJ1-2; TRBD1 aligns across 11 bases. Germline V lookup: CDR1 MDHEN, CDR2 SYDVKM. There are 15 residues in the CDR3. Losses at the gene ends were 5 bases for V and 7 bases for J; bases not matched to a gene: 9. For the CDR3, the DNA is TGTGCCAGCAGTCTAGGGACAGGGGGAAGGCGTGGCTACACCTTC. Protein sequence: CASSLGTGGRRGYTF.

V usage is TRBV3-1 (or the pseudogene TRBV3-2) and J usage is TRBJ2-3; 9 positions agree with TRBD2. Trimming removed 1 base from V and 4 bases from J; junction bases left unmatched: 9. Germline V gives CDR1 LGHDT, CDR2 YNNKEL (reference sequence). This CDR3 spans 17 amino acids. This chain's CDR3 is CASSQVSGSGFSDTQYF. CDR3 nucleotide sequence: TGTGCCAGCAGCCAAGTTAGCGGGAGTGGGTTCTCAGATACGCAGTATTTT.

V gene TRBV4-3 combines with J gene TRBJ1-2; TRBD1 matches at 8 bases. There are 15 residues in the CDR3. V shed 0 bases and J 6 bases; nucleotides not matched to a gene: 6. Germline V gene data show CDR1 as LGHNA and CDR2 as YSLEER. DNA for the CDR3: TGCGCCAGCAGCCAAGAGAACAGGGGGAGGCATGGCTACACCTTC. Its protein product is CASSQENRGRHGYTF.

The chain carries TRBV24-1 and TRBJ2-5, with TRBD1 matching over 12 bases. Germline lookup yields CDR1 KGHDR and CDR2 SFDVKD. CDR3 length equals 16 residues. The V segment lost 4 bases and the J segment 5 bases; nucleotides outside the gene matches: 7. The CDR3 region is CATSDRDRGRLETQYF. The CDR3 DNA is TGTGCCACCAGTGACCGGGACAGGGGGCGTTTGGAGACCCAGTACTTC.

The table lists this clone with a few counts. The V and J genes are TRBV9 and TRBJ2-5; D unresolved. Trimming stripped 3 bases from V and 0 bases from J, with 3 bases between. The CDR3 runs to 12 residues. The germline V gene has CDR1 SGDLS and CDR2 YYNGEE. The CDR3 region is CASSADQETQYF. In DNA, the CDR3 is TGTGCCAGCAGCGCAGACCAAGAGACCCAGTACTTC. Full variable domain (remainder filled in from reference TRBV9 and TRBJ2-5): DSGVTQTPKHLITATGQRVTLRCSPRSGDLSVYWYQQSLDQGLQFLIQYYNGEERAKGNILERFSAQQFPDLHSELNLSSLELGDSALYFCASSADQETQYFGPGTRLLVL.

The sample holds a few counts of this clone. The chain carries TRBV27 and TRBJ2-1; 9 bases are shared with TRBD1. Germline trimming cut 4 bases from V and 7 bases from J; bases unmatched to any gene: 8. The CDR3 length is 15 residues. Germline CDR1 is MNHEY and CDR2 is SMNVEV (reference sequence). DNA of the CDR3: TGTGCCAGCAGTTGGGGACAGGGTTGGCGGAATGAGCAGTTCTTC. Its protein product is CASSWGQGWRNEQFF.

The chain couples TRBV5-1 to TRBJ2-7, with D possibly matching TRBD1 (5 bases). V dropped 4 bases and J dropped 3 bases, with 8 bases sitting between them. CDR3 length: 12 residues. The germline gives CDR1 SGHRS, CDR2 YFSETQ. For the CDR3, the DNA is TGCGCCAGCAGCCGAGACAGCTACGAGCAGTACTTC. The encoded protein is CASSRDSYEQYF.

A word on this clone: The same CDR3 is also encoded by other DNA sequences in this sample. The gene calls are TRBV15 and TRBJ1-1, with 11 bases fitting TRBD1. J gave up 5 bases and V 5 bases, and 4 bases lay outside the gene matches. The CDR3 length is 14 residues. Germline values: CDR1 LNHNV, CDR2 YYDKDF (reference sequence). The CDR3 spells CATSRDRGGTEAFF. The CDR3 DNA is TGTGCCACCAGCCGGGACAGGGGGGGGACTGAAGCTTTCTTT.

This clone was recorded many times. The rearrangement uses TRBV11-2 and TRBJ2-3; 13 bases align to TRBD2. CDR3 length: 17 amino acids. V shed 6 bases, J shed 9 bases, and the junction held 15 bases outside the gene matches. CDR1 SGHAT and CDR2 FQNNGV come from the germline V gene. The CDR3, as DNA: TGTGCCAGCAGACGAGAACTAGCGGGAGGGCCTTCAGGGACGCAGTATTTT. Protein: CASRRELAGGPSGTQYF.

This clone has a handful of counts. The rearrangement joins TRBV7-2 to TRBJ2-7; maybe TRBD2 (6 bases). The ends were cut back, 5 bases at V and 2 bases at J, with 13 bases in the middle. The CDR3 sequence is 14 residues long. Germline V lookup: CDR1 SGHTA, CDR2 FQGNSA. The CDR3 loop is CASSPGATTYEQYF. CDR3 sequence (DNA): TGTGCCAGCAGCCCGGGAGCTACGACCTACGAGCAGTACTTC. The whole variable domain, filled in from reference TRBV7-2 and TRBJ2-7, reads GAGVSQSPSNKVTEKGKDVELRCDPISGHTALYWYRQSLGQGLEFLIYFQGNSAPDKSGLPSDRFSAERTGGSVSTLTIQRTQQEDSAVYLCASSPGATTYEQYFGPGTRLTVT.